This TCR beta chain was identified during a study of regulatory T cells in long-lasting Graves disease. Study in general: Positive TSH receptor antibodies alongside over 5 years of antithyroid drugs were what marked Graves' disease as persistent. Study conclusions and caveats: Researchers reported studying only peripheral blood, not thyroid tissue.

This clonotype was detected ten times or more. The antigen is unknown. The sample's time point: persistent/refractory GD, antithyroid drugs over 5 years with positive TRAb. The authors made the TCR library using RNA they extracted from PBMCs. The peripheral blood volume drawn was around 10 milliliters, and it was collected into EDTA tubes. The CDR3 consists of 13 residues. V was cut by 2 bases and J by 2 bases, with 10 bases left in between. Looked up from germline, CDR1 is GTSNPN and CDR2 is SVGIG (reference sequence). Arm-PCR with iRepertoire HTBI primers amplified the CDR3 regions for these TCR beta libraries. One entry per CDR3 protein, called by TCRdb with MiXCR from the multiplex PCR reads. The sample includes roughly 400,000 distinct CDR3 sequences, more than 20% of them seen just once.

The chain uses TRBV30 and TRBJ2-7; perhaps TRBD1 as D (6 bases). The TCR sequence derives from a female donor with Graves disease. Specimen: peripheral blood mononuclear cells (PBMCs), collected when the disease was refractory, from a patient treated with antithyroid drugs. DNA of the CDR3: TGTGCCTGGAGTCCATCAGGGGCCTACGAGCAGTACTTC. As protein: CAWSPSGAYEQYF.